A selection of T cell receptor beta chains follows, all from one sample in a study of cytomegalovirus exposure and HLA in healthy donors. Assay: immunoSEQ multiplex PCR; the TCRdb copy retains only in-frame clones and omits some. In the table there are approximately 88,000 clones, roughly three quarters of which are singletons. The sample consisted of PBMCs. Every receptor here comes from a male donor in good health and CMV-seronegative. CDR3s include the opening cysteine and the closing phenylalanine or tryptophan. A D gene is named only where the DNA matches it firmly. Where a row states a size, it is once, few, many or the class of an expanded clone; other rows omit it.

few	TRBV7-2	.	TRBJ1-1	TGTGCCAGCAGCTTGTCCAATATGGGGGGCACTGAAGCTTTCTTT	CASSLSNMGGTEAFF
.	TRBV28	.	TRBJ2-1	TGTGCCAGCAGTCGACCGGGGAGAAATGAGCAGTTCTTC	CASSRPGRNEQFF
.	TRBV30	TRBD2	TRBJ2-2	TGTGCCTGGGGACTAGCGGGGGTCACCGGGGAGCTGTTTTTT	CAWGLAGVTGELFF
few	TRBV5-1	TRBD1	TRBJ2-7	TGCGCCAGCAGCTTCGGGACAGGGGACCACTACGAGCAGTACTTC	CASSFGTGDHYEQYF
.	TRBV5-6	TRBD1	TRBJ1-2	TGTGCCAGCAGCTGGGACAGGGGGAATGGCTACACCTTC	CASSWDRGNGYTF
.	TRBV7-2	.	TRBJ1-2	TGTGCCAGCAGTATCAACAGGGATAACTATGGCTACACCTTC	CASSINRDNYGYTF
few	TRBV14	.	TRBJ1-2	TGTGCCAGCAGCCAAGATTTCAGGGCTCATGGCTACACCTTC	CASSQDFRAHGYTF
.	TRBV7-9	.	TRBJ2-4	TGTGCCAGCACCTCGGGCGGGTTAGCCAAAAACATTCAGTACTTC	CASTSGGLAKNIQYF
.	TRBV5-4	TRBD1	TRBJ1-4	TGTGCCAGCAGAAGAGGGGGCGCAAAAAATGAAAAACTGTTTTTT	CASRRGGAKNEKLFF
few	TRBV18	.	TRBJ2-4	TGTGCCAGCTCCACCAGGGGAAAAGGCAGAGTCAAAAACATTCAGTACTTC	CASSTRGKGRVKNIQYF
medium-sized	TRBV10-1	.	TRBJ2-5	TGCGCCAGCAGTGAGAGTCAGCAAGAGACCCAGTACTTC	CASSESQQETQYF
.	TRBV6-6	.	TRBJ1-5	TGTGCCAGCAGTTACTACAGGGATAGCAATCAGCCCCAGCATTTT	CASSYYRDSNQPQHF
.	TRBV6-6	.	TRBJ1-6	TGTGCCACCAAGGTAGCCATAGAGGGTTCACCCCTCCACTTT	CATKVAIEGSPLHF
.	TRBV2	TRBD2	TRBJ2-6	TGTGCCAGCAGCCTGCGACTAGCGGGAGAGTCAGGGGCCAACGTCCTGACTTTC	CASSLRLAGESGANVLTF
.	TRBV5-8	.	TRBJ1-4	TGTGCCAGCAGCCCCATCGGACAGAATAATGAAAAACTGTTTTTT	CASSPIGQNNEKLFF
.	TRBV7-9	.	TRBJ2-1	TGTGCCAGCAGCCCCCCGGACAATGAGCAGTTCTTC	CASSPPDNEQFF
.	TRBV6-1	TRBD2	TRBJ2-3	TGTGCCAGCAGTGAAGATCGGGGGGGGACGCAGTATTTT	CASSEDRGGTQYF
.	TRBV28	TRBD1	TRBJ1-4	TGTGCCAGCAGGACAGGGGCAGAGGAAAAACTGTTTTTT	CASRTGAEEKLFF
.	TRBV4-1	TRBD1	TRBJ1-5	TGCGCCAGCAGCCAATATCCCGATGAGGGACAGGGTAGTCAGCCCCAGCATTTT	CASSQYPDEGQGSQPQHF
.	TRBV7-2	.	TRBJ2-3	TGTGCCAGCAGCTCCCAATCACCGGGACTAGATACGCAGTATTTT	CASSSQSPGLDTQYF
.	TRBV27	TRBD1	TRBJ2-7	TGTGCCAGCAGTTTCCTGACAGGGGGTGACTACGAGCAGTACTTC	CASSFLTGGDYEQYF
.	TRBV28	TRBD1	TRBJ1-1	TGTGCCAGTGACAGGGGGCAGAATTCTGAAGCTTTCTTT	CASDRGQNSEAFF
.	TRBV5-5	.	TRBJ2-2	TGTGCCAGCAGCTTGGTGGGGCAGAACACCGGGGAGCTGTTTTTT	CASSLVGQNTGELFF
.	TRBV6-6	.	TRBJ2-1	TGTGCCAGCATTCAAAGGGGGAGGGGTGAGCAGTTCTTC	CASIQRGRGEQFF
.	TRBV9	.	TRBJ2-5	TGTGCCAGCAGCGTAGACAGGCAAGAGACCCAGTACTTC	CASSVDRQETQYF
few	TRBV19	TRBD1	TRBJ2-7	TGTGCCAGTAGTATAGAGACAGGGGTCCTCCGGGAGCAGTACTTC	CASSIETGVLREQYF
.	TRBV19	TRBD1	TRBJ1-1	TGTGCCAGTACAATCGGGACAGGGTACACTGAAGCTTTCTTT	CASTIGTGYTEAFF
.	TRBV30	TRBD1	TRBJ1-2	TGTGCCTGGAGGGGACAGCTTTTCTATGGCTACACCTTC	CAWRGQLFYGYTF
.	TRBV7-9	TRBD1	TRBJ1-1	TGTGCCAGCAGCTTCACAAGGACAGGGGGTAGGTCTGAAGCTTTCTTT	CASSFTRTGGRSEAFF
few	TRBV25-1	.	TRBJ1-2	TGTGCCAGCAAGGCCGGGGCAGGGGCCGCCACCTTC	CASKAGAGAATF
once	TRBV7-2	TRBD1	TRBJ1-1	TGTGCCAGCAGCCAGGGGGTCTCCTCCCCTGCGAACACTGAAGCTTTCTTT	CASSQGVSSPANTEAFF
.	TRBV7-9	.	TRBJ1-1	TGTGCCAGCAGCTTCGTCTTGGGCATGAACACTGAAGCTTTCTTT	CASSFVLGMNTEAFF
.	TRBV30	.	TRBJ1-1	TGTGCCTGGGACCGGGGAGTAACCATGAACACTGAAGCTTTCTTT	CAWDRGVTMNTEAFF
.	TRBV30	TRBD2	TRBJ2-7	TGTGCCTGGGGCCCGGGGGGGTTAACCTACGAGCAGTACTTC	CAWGPGGLTYEQYF
.	TRBV10-3	.	TRBJ2-7	TGTGCCATCAGCTCACAGGTATGGGAGCAGTACTTC	CAISSQVWEQYF
.	TRBV6-1	TRBD2	TRBJ2-1	TGTGCCAGCAGTCAAATGGCGGGAGAATACAATGAGCAGTTCTTC	CASSQMAGEYNEQFF
once	TRBV5-1	.	TRBJ1-2	TGCGCCAGCAGCCAGTACAGCAATGGCTACACCTTC	CASSQYSNGYTF
.	TRBV4-3	.	TRBJ1-2	TGCGCCAGCAGCCAAGATCGGGAAGGGTGGAGGGGCTACACCTTC	CASSQDREGWRGYTF
.	TRBV7-2	TRBD2	TRBJ2-7	TGTGCCAGCAGCTCCCGGACTAGCGGGAGGGCGTACGAGCAGTACTTC	CASSSRTSGRAYEQYF
.	TRBV19	.	TRBJ1-1	TGTGCCAGTACTCTGAACACTGAAGCTTTCTTT	CASTLNTEAFF
.	TRBV5-1	TRBD1	TRBJ2-5	TGCGCCAGCAGCACCCTTAGGGGGCCCTCAAAGTCCCAGTACTTC	CASSTLRGPSKSQYF
.	TRBV6-4	TRBD2	TRBJ2-1	TGTGCCAGCAGTTCTCAGCGGGGATCCTACAATGAGCAGTTCTTC	CASSSQRGSYNEQFF